This T cell receptor beta chain derives from a study of blood T cell repertoires in COVID-19. In the study overall: Samples taken during acute and convalescent COVID-19 were collected in the United States, Italy and Spain.

TCRdb's copy holds only in-frame clones and misses some; the assay was immunoSEQ multiplex PCR. Of some 430,000 clones in the sample, roughly 87% were seen once. Participant ages covered about 18 to 89 years across 25 or so US areas. This CDR3 is built from 16 residues. The germline V gene has CDR1 SEHNR and CDR2 FQNEAQ (reference sequence). Trimming shortened V by 4 bases and J by 1 base, and 16 bases separated the two germline ends. This TCR was sampled from a man between 18 and 35 years old who had recovered from COVID-19. The sample consisted of PBMCs or T cells enriched from blood (not recorded which). This rearrangement joins TRBV7-9 to TRBJ1-2, with D possibly TRBD1 on 6 matching bases. CDR3 loop: CASSSQGSPLNYGYTF. CDR3 sequence (DNA): TGTGCCAGCAGCTCACAGGGTTCGCCCCTTAACTATGGCTACACCTTC.